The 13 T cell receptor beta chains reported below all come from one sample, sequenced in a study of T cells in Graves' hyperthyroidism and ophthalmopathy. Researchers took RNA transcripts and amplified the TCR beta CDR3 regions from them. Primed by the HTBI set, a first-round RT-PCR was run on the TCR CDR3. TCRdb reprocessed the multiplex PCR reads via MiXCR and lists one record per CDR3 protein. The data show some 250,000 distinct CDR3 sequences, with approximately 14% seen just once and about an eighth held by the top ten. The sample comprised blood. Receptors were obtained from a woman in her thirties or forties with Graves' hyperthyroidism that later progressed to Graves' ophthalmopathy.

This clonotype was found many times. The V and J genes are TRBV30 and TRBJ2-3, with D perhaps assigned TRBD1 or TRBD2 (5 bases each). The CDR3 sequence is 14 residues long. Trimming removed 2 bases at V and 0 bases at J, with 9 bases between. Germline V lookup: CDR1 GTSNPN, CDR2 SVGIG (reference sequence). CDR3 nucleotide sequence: TGTGCCTGGAGTTGGGGCGGGAGCACAGATACGCAGTATTTT. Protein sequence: CAWSWGGSTDTQYF.

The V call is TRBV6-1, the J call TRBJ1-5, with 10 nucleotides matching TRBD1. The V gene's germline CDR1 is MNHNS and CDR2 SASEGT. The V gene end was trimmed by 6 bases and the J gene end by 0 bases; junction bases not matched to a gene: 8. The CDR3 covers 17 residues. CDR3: CASSDGQGVYSNQPQHF. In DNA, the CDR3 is TGTGCCAGCAGCGACGGACAGGGGGTATATAGCAATCAGCCCCAGCATTTT.

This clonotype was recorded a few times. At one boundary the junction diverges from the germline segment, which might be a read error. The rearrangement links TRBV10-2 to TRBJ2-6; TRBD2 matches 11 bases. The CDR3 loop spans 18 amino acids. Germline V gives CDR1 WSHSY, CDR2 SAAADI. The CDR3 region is CASSWVTSGASGANALTF. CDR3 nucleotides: TGCGCCAGCAGTTGGGTGACTAGCGGGGCCTCTGGGGCCAACGCCCTGACTTTC.

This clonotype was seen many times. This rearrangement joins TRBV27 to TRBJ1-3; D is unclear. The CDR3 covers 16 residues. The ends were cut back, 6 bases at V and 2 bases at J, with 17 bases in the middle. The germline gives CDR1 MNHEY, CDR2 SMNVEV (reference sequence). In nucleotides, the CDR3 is TGTGCCAGCAGCCCTAGAATGCATTCGCCTGGAAACACCATATATTTT. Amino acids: CASSPRMHSPGNTIYF.

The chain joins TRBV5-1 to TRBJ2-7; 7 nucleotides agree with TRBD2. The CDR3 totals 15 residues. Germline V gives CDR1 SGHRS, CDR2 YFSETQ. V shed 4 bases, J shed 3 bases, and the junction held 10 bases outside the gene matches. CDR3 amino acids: CASSLGGGGGYEQYF. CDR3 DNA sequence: TGCGCCAGCAGCCTTGGCGGGGGAGGTGGCTACGAGCAGTACTTC.

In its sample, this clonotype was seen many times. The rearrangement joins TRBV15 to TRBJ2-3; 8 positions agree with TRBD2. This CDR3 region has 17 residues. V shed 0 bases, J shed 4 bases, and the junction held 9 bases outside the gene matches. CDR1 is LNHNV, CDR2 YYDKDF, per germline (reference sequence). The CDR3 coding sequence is TGTGCCACCAGCAGAGATGAGGGGTGGCGGGGGGCAGATACGCAGTATTTT. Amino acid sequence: CATSRDEGWRGADTQYF.

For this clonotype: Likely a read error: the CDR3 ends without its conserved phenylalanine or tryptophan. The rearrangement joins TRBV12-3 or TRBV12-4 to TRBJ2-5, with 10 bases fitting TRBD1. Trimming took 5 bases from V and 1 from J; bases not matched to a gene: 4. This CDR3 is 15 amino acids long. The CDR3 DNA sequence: TGTGCCAGCAGTGGGACAGGGGAGGGCCAAGAGACCCAGTACTCC. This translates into CASSGTGEGQETQYS.

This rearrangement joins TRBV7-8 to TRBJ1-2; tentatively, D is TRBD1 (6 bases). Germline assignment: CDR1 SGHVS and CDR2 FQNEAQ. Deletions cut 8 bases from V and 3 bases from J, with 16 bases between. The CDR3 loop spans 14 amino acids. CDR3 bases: TGTGCCAGCGCTCCCGACACAGGGCACTATGGCTACACCTTC. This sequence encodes CASAPDTGHYGYTF.

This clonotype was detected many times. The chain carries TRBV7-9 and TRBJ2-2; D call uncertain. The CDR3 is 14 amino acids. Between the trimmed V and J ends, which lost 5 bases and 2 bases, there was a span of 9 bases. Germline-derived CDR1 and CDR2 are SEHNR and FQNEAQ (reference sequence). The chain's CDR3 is CASSVDINTGELFF. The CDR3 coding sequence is TGTGCCAGCAGCGTCGACATTAACACCGGGGAGCTGTTTTTT.

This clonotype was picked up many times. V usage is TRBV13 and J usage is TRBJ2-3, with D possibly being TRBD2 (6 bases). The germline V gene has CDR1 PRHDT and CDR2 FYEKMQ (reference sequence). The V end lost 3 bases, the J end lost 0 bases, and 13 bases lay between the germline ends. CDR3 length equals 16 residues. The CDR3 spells CASSFRGGKSTDTQYF. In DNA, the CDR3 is TGTGCCAGCAGCTTTCGCGGCGGGAAGAGCACAGATACGCAGTATTTT.

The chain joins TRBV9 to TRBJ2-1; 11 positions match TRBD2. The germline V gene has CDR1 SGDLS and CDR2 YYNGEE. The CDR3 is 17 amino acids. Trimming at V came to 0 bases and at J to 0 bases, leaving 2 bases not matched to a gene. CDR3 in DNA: TGTGCCAGCAGCGTAGAGACTAGCGGGGTCTCCTACAATGAGCAGTTCTTC. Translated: CASSVETSGVSYNEQFF. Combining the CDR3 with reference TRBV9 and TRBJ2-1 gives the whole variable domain DSGVTQTPKHLITATGQRVTLRCSPRSGDLSVYWYQQSLDQGLQFLIQYYNGEERAKGNILERFSAQQFPDLHSELNLSSLELGDSALYFCASSVETSGVSYNEQFFGPGTRLTVL.

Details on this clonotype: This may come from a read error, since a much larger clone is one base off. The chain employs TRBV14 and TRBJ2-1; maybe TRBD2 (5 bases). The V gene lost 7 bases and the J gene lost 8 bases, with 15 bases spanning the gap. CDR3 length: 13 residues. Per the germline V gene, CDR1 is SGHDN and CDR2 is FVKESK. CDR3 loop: CASILGVWDEQFF. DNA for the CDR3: TGTGCCAGCATACTCGGGGTGTGGGATGAGCAGTTCTTC.

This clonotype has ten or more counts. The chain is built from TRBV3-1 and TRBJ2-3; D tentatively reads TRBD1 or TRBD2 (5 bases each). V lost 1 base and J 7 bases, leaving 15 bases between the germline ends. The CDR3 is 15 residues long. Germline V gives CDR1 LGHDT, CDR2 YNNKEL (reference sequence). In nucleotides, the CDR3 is TGTGCCAGCAGCCAAGGGTCTCGGGACGAAAATACGCAGTATTTT. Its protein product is CASSQGSRDENTQYF.